Sequencing of this T cell receptor (beta chain) was carried out in a study of blood T cell repertoires in COVID-19. The wider study: PBMCs, B-cell-depleted T cells, or T cells were the source of the cDNA or gDNA that made up the material.

This CDR3 has 16 amino acids. Germline trimming cut 0 bases from V and 8 bases from J; bases unmatched to any gene: 8. Per the germline V gene, CDR1 is SGHVS and CDR2 is FQNEAQ. Measured with immunoSEQ multiplex PCR; TCRdb has only the in-frame clones, and not every one. The sample has more than 85,000 clones, roughly 87% seen once; the top ten hold 2% to 2.5%. Sample: peripheral blood. This chain uses TRBV7-8 with TRBJ2-3; 10 bases align to TRBD2. The TCR comes from a man aged 50 or older with active COVID-19. The DNA of the CDR3 is TGTGCCAGCAGCTTAGCCCAACTAGCGGGGTGGGGTACGCAGTATTTT. Amino acids: CASSLAQLAGWGTQYF. The variable domain in full, completed from reference TRBV7-8 and TRBJ2-3, reads GAGVSQSPRYKVAKRGQDVALRCDPISGHVSLFWYQQALGQGPEFLTYFQNEAQLDKSGLPSDRFFAERPEGSVSTLKIQRTQQEDSAVYLCASSLAQLAGWGTQYFGPGTRLTVL.